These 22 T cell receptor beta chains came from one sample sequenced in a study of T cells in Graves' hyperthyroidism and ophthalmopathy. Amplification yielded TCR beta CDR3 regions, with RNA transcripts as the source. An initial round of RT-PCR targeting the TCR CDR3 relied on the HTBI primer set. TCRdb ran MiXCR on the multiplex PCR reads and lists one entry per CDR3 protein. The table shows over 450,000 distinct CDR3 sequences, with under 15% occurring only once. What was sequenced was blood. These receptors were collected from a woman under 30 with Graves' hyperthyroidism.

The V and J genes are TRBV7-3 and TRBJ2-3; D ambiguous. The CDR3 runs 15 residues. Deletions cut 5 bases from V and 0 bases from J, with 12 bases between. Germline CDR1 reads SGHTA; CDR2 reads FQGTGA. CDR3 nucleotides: TGTGCCAGCAGCCCCATCTCTGGCAGCACAGATACGCAGTATTTT. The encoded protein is CASSPISGSTDTQYF.

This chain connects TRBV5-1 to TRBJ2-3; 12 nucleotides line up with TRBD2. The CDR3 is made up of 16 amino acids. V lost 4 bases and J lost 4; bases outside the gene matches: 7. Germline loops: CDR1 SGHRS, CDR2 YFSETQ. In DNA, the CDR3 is TGCGCCAGCAGCCTGCCGCGACTAGCGGGAGCAGATACGCAGTATTTT. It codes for CASSLPRLAGADTQYF.

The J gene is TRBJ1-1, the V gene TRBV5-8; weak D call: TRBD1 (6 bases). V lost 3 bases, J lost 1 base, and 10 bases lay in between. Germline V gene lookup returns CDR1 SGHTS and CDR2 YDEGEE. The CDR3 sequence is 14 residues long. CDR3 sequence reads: CASSWLGGNTEAFF. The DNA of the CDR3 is TGTGCCAGCAGCTGGCTAGGGGGGAACACTGAAGCTTTCTTT.

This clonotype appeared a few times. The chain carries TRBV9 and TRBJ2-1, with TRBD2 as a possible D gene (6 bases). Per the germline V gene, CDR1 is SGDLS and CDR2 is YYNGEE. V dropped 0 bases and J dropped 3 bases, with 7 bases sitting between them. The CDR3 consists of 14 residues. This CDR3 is CASSVGGIYNEQFF. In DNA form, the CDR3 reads TGTGCCAGCAGCGTAGGCGGGATCTACAATGAGCAGTTCTTC.

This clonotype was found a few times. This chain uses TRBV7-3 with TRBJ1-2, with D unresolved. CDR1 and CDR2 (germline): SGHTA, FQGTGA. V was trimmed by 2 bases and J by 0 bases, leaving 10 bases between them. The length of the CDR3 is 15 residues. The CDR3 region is CASSLGPLANYGYTF. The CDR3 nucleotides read TGTGCCAGCAGCTTAGGTCCGCTAGCTAACTATGGCTACACCTTC. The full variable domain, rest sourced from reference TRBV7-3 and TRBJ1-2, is GAGVSQTPSNKVTEKGKYVELRCDPISGHTALYWYRQSLGQGPEFLIYFQGTGAADDSGLPNDRFFAVRPEGSVSTLKIQRTERGDSAVYLCASSLGPLANYGYTFGSGTRLTVV.

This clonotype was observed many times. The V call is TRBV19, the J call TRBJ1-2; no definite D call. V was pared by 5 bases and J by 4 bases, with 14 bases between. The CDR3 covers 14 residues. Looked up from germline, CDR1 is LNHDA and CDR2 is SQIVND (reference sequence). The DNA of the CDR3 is TGTGCCAGTAGTGCGACTCTCGGCCTCTATGGCTACACCTTC. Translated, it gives CASSATLGLYGYTF.

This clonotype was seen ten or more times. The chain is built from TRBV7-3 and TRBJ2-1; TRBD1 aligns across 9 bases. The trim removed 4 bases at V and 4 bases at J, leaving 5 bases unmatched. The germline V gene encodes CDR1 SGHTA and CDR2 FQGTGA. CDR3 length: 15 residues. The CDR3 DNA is TGTGCCAGCAGCTCCAAGACAGGGGGGTACAATGAGCAGTTCTTC. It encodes CASSSKTGGYNEQFF.

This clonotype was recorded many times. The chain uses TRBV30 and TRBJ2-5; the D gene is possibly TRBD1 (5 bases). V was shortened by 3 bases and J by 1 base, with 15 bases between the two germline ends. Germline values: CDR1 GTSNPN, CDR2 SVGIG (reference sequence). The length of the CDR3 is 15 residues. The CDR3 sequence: CAWRLGLTVQETQYF. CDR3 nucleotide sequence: TGTGCCTGGAGGCTTGGGCTGACAGTCCAAGAGACCCAGTACTTC.

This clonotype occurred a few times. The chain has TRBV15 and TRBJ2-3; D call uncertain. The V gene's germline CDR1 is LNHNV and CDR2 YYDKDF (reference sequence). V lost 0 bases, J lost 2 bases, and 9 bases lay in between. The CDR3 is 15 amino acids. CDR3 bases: TGTGCCACCAGCAGAGACTTGGCGCCCACAGATACGCAGTATTTT. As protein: CATSRDLAPTDTQYF. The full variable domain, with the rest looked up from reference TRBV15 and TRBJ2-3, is DAMVIQNPRYQVTQFGKPVTLSCSQTLNHNVMYWYQQKSSQAPKLLFHYYDKDFNNEADTPDNFQSRRPNTSFCFLDIRSPGLGDTAMYLCATSRDLAPTDTQYFGPGTRLTVL.

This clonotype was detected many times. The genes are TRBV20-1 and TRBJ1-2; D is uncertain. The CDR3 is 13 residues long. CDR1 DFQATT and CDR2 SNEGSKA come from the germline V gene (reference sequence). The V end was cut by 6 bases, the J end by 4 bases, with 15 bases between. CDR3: CSARPQDGYGYTF. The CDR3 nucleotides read TGCAGTGCCCGGCCGCAGGACGGCTATGGCTACACCTTC.

The CDR3 spells CASRGTLNYGYTF. CDR3 nucleotide sequence: TGTGCCAGCAGGGGTACGCTTAACTATGGCTACACCTTC. This chain joins TRBV27 and TRBJ1-2; D uncertain. From germline, CDR1 is MNHEY and CDR2 SMNVEV (reference sequence). This CDR3 has 13 residues. The V and J ends lost 6 bases and 1 base respectively, with 9 bases between them.

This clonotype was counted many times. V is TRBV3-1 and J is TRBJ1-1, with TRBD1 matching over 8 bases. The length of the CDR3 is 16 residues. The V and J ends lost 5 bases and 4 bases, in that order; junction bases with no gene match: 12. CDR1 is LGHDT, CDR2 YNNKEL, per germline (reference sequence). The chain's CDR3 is CASSFGTGGGGTEAFF. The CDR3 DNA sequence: TGTGCCAGCAGCTTCGGGACAGGAGGCGGAGGCACTGAAGCTTTCTTT.

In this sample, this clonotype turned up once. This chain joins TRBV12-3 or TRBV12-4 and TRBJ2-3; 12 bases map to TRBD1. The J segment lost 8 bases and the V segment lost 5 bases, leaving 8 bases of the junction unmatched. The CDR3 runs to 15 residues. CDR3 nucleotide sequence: TGTGCCAGCAGTCTCGGGACAGGGGGCAAGGGTACGCAGTATTTT. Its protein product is CASSLGTGGKGTQYF.

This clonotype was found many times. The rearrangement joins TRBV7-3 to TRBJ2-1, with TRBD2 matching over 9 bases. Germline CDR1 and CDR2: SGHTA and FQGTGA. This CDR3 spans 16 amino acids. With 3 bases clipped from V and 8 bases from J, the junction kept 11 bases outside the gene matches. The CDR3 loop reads CASSLGISGSIDEQFF. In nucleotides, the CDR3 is TGTGCCAGCAGCTTGGGTATTAGCGGGAGTATAGATGAGCAGTTCTTC.

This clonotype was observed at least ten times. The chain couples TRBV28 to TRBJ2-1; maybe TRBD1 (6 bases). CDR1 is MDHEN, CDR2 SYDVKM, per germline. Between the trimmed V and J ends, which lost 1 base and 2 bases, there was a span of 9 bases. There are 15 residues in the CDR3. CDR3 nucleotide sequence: TGTGCCAGCAGTTTATCTGGGGGCGCCTACAATGAGCAGTTCTTC. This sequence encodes CASSLSGGAYNEQFF.

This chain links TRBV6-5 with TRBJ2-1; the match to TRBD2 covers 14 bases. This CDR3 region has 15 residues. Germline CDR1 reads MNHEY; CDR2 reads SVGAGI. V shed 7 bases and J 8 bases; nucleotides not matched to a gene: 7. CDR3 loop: CASTEGLAGVYEQFF. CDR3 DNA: TGTGCCAGCACCGAGGGACTAGCGGGAGTATATGAGCAGTTCTTC.

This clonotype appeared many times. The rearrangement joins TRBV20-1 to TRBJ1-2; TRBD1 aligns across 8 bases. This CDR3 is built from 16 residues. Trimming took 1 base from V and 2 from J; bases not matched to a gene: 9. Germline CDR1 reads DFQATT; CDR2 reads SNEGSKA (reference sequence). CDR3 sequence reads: CSARAQGAQLNYGYTF. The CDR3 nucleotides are TGCAGTGCTAGAGCCCAGGGGGCGCAGTTAAACTATGGCTACACCTTC.

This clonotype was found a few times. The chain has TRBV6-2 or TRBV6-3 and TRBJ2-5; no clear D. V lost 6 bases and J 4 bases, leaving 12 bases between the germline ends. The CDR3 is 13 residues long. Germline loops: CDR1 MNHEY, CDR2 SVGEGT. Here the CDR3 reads CASRPAVAETQYF. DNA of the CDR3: TGTGCCAGCAGACCCGCAGTGGCAGAGACCCAGTACTTC.

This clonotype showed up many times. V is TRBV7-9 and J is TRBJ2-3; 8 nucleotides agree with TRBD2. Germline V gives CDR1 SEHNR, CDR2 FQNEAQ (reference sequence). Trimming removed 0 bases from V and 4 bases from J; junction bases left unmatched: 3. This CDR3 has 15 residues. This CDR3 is CASSLAPGRADTQYF. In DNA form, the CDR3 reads TGTGCCAGCAGCTTAGCGCCCGGGAGGGCAGATACGCAGTATTTT.

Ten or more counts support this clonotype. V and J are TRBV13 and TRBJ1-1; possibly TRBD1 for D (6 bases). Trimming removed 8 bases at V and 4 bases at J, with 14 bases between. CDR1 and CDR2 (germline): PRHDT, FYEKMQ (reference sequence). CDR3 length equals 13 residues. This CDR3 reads CASHLRDITEAFF. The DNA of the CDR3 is TGTGCCAGCCACTTACGGGACATCACTGAAGCTTTCTTT.

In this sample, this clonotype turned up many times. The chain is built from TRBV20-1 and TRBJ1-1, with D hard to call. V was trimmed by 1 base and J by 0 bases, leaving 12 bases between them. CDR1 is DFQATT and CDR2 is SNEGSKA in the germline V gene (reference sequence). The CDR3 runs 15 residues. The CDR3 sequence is CSARVVGRLNTEAFF. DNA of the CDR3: TGCAGTGCTAGAGTCGTAGGAAGGCTGAACACTGAAGCTTTCTTT.

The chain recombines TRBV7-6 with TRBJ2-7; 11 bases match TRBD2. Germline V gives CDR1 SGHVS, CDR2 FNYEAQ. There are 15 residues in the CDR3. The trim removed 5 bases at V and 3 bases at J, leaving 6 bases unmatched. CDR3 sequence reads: CASSVRLAGSYEQYF. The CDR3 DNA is TGTGCCAGCAGCGTACGACTAGCGGGGAGCTACGAGCAGTACTTC. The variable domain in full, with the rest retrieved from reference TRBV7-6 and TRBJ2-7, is GAGVSQSPRYKVTKRGQDVALRCDPISGHVSLYWYRQALGQGPEFLTYFNYEAQQDKSGLPNDRFSAERPEGSISTLTIQRTEQRDSAMYRCASSVRLAGSYEQYFGPGTRLTVT.